The rows below give T cell receptor beta chains drawn from one sample of a study of blood T cells in healthy people across ages. Each CDR3 protein gets one entry after TCRdb re-called the 5' RACE reads with MiXCR. The top ten clones hold 0.65% to 0.95% of a sample with more than 1,000,000 distinct CDR3 sequences, roughly a quarter of them seen once. The data also belong to a second study, concerning T cells of mothers and their children.

Sequencing used blood. The receptors here all came from a girl between 2 and 10 years old in good health. Both conserved end residues are part of each CDR3. A D gene is named only where the DNA matches it firmly. Some rows mark clone size as missing; the rest say once, few, many or name a class of expanded clone.

V	D	J	size	DNA	CDR3
TRBV15	NA	TRBJ2-2	few	TGTGCCACCAGCAGAGAGGAATTTCATTCTGGGGAGCTGTTTTTT	CATSREEFHSGELFF
TRBV3-1	NA	TRBJ2-3	once	TGTGCCAGCAGCCAACTCGCTATTGGAGATACGCAGTATTTT	CASSQLAIGDTQYF
TRBV7-3	TRBD2	TRBJ2-7	NA	TGTGCCAGCAGCTTAACTAGCGGGGGGGAATACGAGCAGTACTTC	CASSLTSGGEYEQYF
TRBV10-3	TRBD1	TRBJ2-5	NA	TGTGCCATCAGGGGGACAGGGGTGAGCCAAGAGACCCAGTACTTC	CAIRGTGVSQETQYF
TRBV6-1	TRBD2	TRBJ2-1	few	TGTGCCAGCAGTGAAGCTAGCGGGGGGGCCTACAATGAGCAGTTCTTC	CASSEASGGAYNEQFF
TRBV2	NA	TRBJ2-7	NA	TGTGCCAGCAGCGGCATAATCCCCACCTACGAGCAGTACTTC	CASSGIIPTYEQYF
TRBV12-3/TRBV12-4	NA	TRBJ2-3	few	TGTGCCAGCAGTTTCGACTCACCCACAGATACGCAGTATTTT	CASSFDSPTDTQYF
TRBV7-8	NA	TRBJ2-1	NA	TGTGCCAGCAGCTTAGTGGCGGACGACAATGAGCAGTTCTTC	CASSLVADDNEQFF
TRBV28	TRBD1	TRBJ1-6	many	TGTGCCAGCAGTCCCAGGGGGATCGGTAATTCACCCCTCCACTTT	CASSPRGIGNSPLHF
TRBV12-3/TRBV12-4	TRBD2	TRBJ2-3	NA	TGTGCCAGCACCCCGGGACTAGCGGGAGAGGGCGCAGATACGCAGTATTTT	CASTPGLAGEGADTQYF
TRBV20-1	NA	TRBJ2-3	few	TGCAGTGCTAGGGAGACTTACCAATACACAGATACGCAGTATTTT	CSARETYQYTDTQYF
TRBV6-6	TRBD2	TRBJ2-1	NA	TGTGCCAGCAGTACATCGGGACTAGCGGGAGAAAATGAGCAGTTCTTC	CASSTSGLAGENEQFF
TRBV27	NA	TRBJ1-2	few	TGTGCCAGCTACAGGGCTGGCTATGGCTACACCTTC	CASYRAGYGYTF
TRBV3-1	TRBD1	TRBJ2-7	once	TGTGCCAGCAGCCAAGACAACAGGGGGAGTTTTTACGAGCAGTACTTC	CASSQDNRGSFYEQYF
TRBV20-1	TRBD2	TRBJ2-1	NA	TGCAGTGCTAGAGATTACGGGAGGGTTTACAATGAGCAGTTCTTC	CSARDYGRVYNEQFF
TRBV5-1	NA	TRBJ2-5	NA	TGCGCCAGCAGTTTTGGGGGCAATGGAGGGACCCAGTACTTC	CASSFGGNGGTQYF
TRBV7-2	NA	TRBJ1-2	NA	TGTGCCAGCAGCCCCCTTCACAAGACCCACTATGGCTACACCTTC	CASSPLHKTHYGYTF
TRBV7-2	NA	TRBJ1-2	NA	TGTGCCAGCAGCTTAGTAGGGCGGGATTCGGAGGGCTACACCTTC	CASSLVGRDSEGYTF
TRBV7-3	TRBD2	TRBJ2-3	NA	TGTGCCACCTCTAGCGGGGGCACAGATACGCAGTATTTT	CATSSGGTDTQYF
TRBV10-3	NA	TRBJ1-1	few	TGTGCCATCAGTTTACAGGGAGAGGACACTGAAGCTTTCTTT	CAISLQGEDTEAFF
TRBV20-1	TRBD1	TRBJ2-3	NA	TGCAGTGCTTATATCCGGGACAGGAGCTTCACAGATACGCAGTATTTT	CSAYIRDRSFTDTQYF
TRBV11-2	TRBD2	TRBJ2-1	NA	TGTGCCAGCAGCTTATTCGCGGGAGGGGGAAATGAGCAGTTCTTC	CASSLFAGGGNEQFF
TRBV4-1	TRBD2	TRBJ2-1	NA	TGCGCCAGCAGCCAAGAGGAACGGACTAGCGGGACGGACAATGAGCAGTTCTTC	CASSQEERTSGTDNEQFF
TRBV20-1	NA	TRBJ1-1	NA	TGCAGTGCGAGGGGTTGGACTGAAGCTTTCTTT	CSARGWTEAFF
TRBV20-1	NA	TRBJ1-1	NA	TGCAGTGCTCGAGCACCTCGACAGGTTAACACTGAAGCTTTCTTT	CSARAPRQVNTEAFF
TRBV20-1	NA	TRBJ1-2	few	TGCAGTGCTAGATTGAACAGCTATGGCTACACCTTC	CSARLNSYGYTF
TRBV7-9	NA	TRBJ2-5	few	TGTGCCAGCAGCCTCATGGTGGAGACCCAGTACTTC	CASSLMVETQYF